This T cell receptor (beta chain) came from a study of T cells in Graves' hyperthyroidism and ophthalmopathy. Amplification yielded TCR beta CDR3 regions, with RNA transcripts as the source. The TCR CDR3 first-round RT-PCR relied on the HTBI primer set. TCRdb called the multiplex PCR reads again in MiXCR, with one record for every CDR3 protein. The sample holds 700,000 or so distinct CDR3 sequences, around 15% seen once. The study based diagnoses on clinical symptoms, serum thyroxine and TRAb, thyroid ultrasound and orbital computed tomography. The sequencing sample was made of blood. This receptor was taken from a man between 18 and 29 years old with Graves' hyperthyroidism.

CDR3 protein: CASSDPRTGEETQYF. The DNA for the CDR3 is TGTGCCAGCAGTGATCCTAGGACAGGGGAAGAGACCCAGTACTTC. The chain is built from TRBV25-1 and TRBJ2-5; 9 positions match TRBD1. The germline V gene encodes CDR1 MGHDK and CDR2 SYGVNS. The CDR3 has 15 amino acids. With 3 bases clipped from V and 3 bases from J, the junction kept 5 bases outside the gene matches.